These 5 T cell receptor beta chains share one sample of origin, sequenced in a study of T cells in Graves' hyperthyroidism and ophthalmopathy. Authors of the study amplified TCR beta CDR3 regions from RNA transcripts. The HTBI primer set served for first-round RT-PCR of the TCR CDR3. In TCRdb, the multiplex PCR reads were re-called with MiXCR into one record per CDR3 protein. The top ten hold around 20% of the sample, which has around 350,000 distinct CDR3 sequences, about 14% seen once. The specimen was blood. The receptors derive from a woman in her thirties with Graves' ophthalmopathy.

The sample holds many counts of this clonotype. The CDR3 region has the DNA TGTGCCAGCAGTTTTAGGGAGCCAAGCTCTGGGGCCAACGTCCTGACTTTC. Translating gives CASSFREPSSGANVLTF. This sequence joins TRBV2 and TRBJ2-6, with a possible D match to TRBD2 (5 bases). Trimming shortened V by 5 bases and J by 0 bases, and 14 bases separated the two germline ends. The CDR3 runs 17 residues. Germline V gene lookup returns CDR1 SNHLY and CDR2 FYNNEI.

This clonotype occurred a few times. This chain uses TRBV7-9 with TRBJ2-7; TRBD1 matches 7 bases. V was clipped by 5 bases and J by 7 bases; unmatched bases: 17. CDR1 and CDR2 (germline): SEHNR, FQNEAQ (reference sequence). The CDR3 contains 16 residues. CDR3 sequence: CASSPQVGQTSREQYF. For the CDR3, the DNA is TGTGCCAGCAGCCCCCAAGTGGGACAGACGAGTCGGGAGCAGTACTTC.

This clonotype was picked up many times. The V gene is TRBV5-6, the J gene TRBJ2-2; TRBD2 agrees at 10 bases. The V segment lost 4 bases and the J segment 3 bases; nucleotides outside the gene matches: 6. Germline loops: CDR1 SGHDT, CDR2 YYEEEE. The CDR3 has 16 residues. CDR3 sequence: CASSPLAGEYTGELFF. CDR3 DNA sequence: TGTGCCAGCAGCCCTCTAGCGGGGGAGTACACCGGGGAGCTGTTTTTT.

This clonotype came up many times. The chain carries TRBV4-1 and TRBJ1-2; possible D gene TRBD1, 6 bases. From germline, CDR1 is MGHRA and CDR2 YSYEKL. V lost 2 bases to trimming and J lost 0 bases, with 10 bases between them. The CDR3 consists of 15 residues. Written as DNA, the CDR3 is TGCGCCAGCAGCCAATTACAGGGCGCTAACTATGGCTACACCTTC. The encoded protein is CASSQLQGANYGYTF.

This clonotype turned up a few times. This chain joins TRBV25-1 and TRBJ1-2, with D uncertain. In germline, CDR1 is MGHDK, CDR2 SYGVNS. V dropped 2 bases and J dropped 8 bases, with 6 bases sitting between them. The CDR3 spans 11 residues. The CDR3 region is CASSELGGYTF. Here the CDR3 DNA reads TGTGCCAGCAGTGAACTTGGCGGCTACACCTTC.